These 20 T cell receptor beta chains were all obtained from the same sample, sequenced in a study of technical replicates of blood from several donors. Here immunoSEQ multiplex PCR was the method, and the copy in TCRdb shows in-frame clones only, minus some. Of more than 75,000 clones in the sample, approximately 86% are singletons; the top ten hold 4.5% to 6%. The sequenced sample was PBMCs. These receptors all come from a human donor in good health. Some clones in this sample may be carry-over from other donors' samples.

The chain recombines TRBV5-1 with TRBJ2-7; 7 bases match TRBD1. The V segment lost 2 bases and the J segment 6 bases; nucleotides outside the gene matches: 2. Germline V lookup: CDR1 SGHRS, CDR2 YFSETQ. The CDR3 sequence is 12 residues long. The CDR3 loop is CASSFTGVEQYF. The CDR3 bases are TGCGCCAGCAGCTTTACAGGGGTCGAGCAGTACTTC.

This clone was counted once. The chain uses TRBV12-5 and TRBJ1-1; tentative D call: TRBD1 (5 bases). Trimming stripped 5 bases from V and 3 bases from J, with 10 bases between. Germline CDR1 reads LGHNT; CDR2 reads FRNRAP. The CDR3 has 13 residues. The chain's CDR3 is CASGPLQDTEAFF. In DNA form, the CDR3 reads TGTGCTAGTGGTCCATTACAGGACACTGAAGCTTTCTTT.

The V and J genes are TRBV6-5 and TRBJ2-5; D gene unclear. The CDR3 consists of 13 residues. Per the germline V gene, CDR1 is MNHEY and CDR2 is SVGAGI. Between the trimmed V and J ends, which lost 4 bases and 2 bases, there was a span of 8 bases. CDR3 in amino acids: CASSFTVQETQYF. The CDR3 nucleotides read TGTGCCAGCAGTTTTACAGTTCAAGAGACCCAGTACTTC.

The chain has TRBV4-3 and TRBJ2-3; 10 bases fit TRBD2. V trimming: 2 bases; J trimming: 1 base; junction bases outside the gene matches: 3. This CDR3 region has 16 residues. Germline lookup yields CDR1 LGHNA and CDR2 YSLEER. CDR3 DNA sequence: TGCGCCAGCAGCCAATACGGGACTAGCGGCACAGATACGCAGTATTTT. This codes for CASSQYGTSGTDTQYF.

The chain uses TRBV5-1 and TRBJ2-2; TRBD1 matches at 8 bases. This CDR3 region has 15 residues. V lost 5 bases, J lost 3 bases, and 6 bases stayed unmatched. Germline V gene sequence: CDR1 SGHRS, CDR2 YFSETQ. The CDR3 sequence: CASRGTGGDTGELFF. Written as DNA, the CDR3 is TGCGCCAGCAGGGGGACAGGAGGGGACACCGGGGAGCTGTTTTTT.

The V and J genes are TRBV6-1 and TRBJ1-1; D is undetermined. There are 11 residues in the CDR3. Germline lookup yields CDR1 MNHNS and CDR2 SASEGT. The ends were cut back, 2 bases at V and 11 bases at J, with 9 bases in the middle. For the CDR3, the DNA is TGTGCCAGCAGTGAAAGCCCCCGGGCTTTCTTT. This sequence encodes CASSESPRAFF.

The chain has TRBV6-1 and TRBJ1-3; D is perhaps TRBD1 (5 bases). Per germline, CDR1 MNHNS and CDR2 SASEGT. CDR3 size: 13 residues. The ends were cut back, 7 bases at V and 4 bases at J, with 11 bases in the middle. The DNA for the CDR3 is TGTGCCAGCACCCCTGGGGGGGGAAACACCATATATTTT. Its translation: CASTPGGGNTIYF.

The chain joins TRBV25-1 to TRBJ2-7; TRBD2 aligns across 10 bases. CDR3 length: 15 residues. J gave up 3 bases and V 5 bases, and 7 bases lay outside the gene matches. Germline values: CDR1 MGHDK, CDR2 SYGVNS. This CDR3 reads CASSMWTSGLYEQYF. For the CDR3, the DNA is TGTGCCAGCAGTATGTGGACTAGCGGCCTCTACGAGCAGTACTTC.

The chain couples TRBV30 to TRBJ1-6; 8 bases agree with TRBD1. Germline V lookup: CDR1 GTSNPN, CDR2 SVGIG (reference sequence). There are 14 residues in the CDR3. The junction had 11 bases not matched to a gene; V was cut back by 5 bases and J by 11 bases. The CDR3 DNA sequence: TGTGCCTGGGCCAAGGACAGGGTAGCGGCACCCCTCCACTTT. Residues: CAWAKDRVAAPLHF.

The table lists this clone with a count of one. The rearrangement uses TRBV6-1 and TRBJ1-5, with 7 bases fitting TRBD1. CDR1 and CDR2 from the germline V gene are MNHNS and SASEGT. The CDR3 extends over 14 amino acids. V gave up 10 bases and J gave up 2 bases; unmatched junction bases: 8. CDR3 region: CATTTGLRNQPQHF. The CDR3 nucleotides read TGTGCCACCACGACAGGGCTACGCAATCAGCCCCAGCATTTT.

In this sample, this clone turned up a few times. The CDR3 spells CASSPTLDRDNTEAFF. Here the CDR3 DNA reads TGTGCCAGCAGCCCTACCTTAGACAGAGACAACACTGAAGCTTTCTTT. The chain recombines TRBV5-4 with TRBJ1-1; tentatively, D is TRBD1 (5 bases). V gave up 4 bases and J gave up 2 bases, with 18 bases separating them. CDR3 length: 16 amino acids. Germline CDR1 reads SGHNT; CDR2 reads YYREEE (reference sequence).

V is TRBV9 and J is TRBJ1-3; D is unclear. From germline, CDR1 is SGDLS and CDR2 YYNGEE. The CDR3 covers 15 residues. Trimming removed 3 bases from V and 3 bases from J, with 13 bases in between. The CDR3 DNA reads TGTGCCAGCAGCGCGACATTGTCTGGTGGAAACACCATATATTTT. It encodes CASSATLSGGNTIYF.

V gene TRBV6-4 combines with J gene TRBJ2-3; tentatively, D is TRBD1 (5 bases). Germline V gene lookup returns CDR1 MRHNA and CDR2 SNTAGT. Deletions cut 3 bases from V and 2 bases from J, with 9 bases between. This CDR3 contains 14 residues. The CDR3 nucleotides read TGTGCCAGCAGTGATAAGGGGTCCACAGATACGCAGTATTTT. Its protein is CASSDKGSTDTQYF.

V gene TRBV27 combines with J gene TRBJ1-1; the match to TRBD1 covers 7 bases. Germline V gene sequence: CDR1 MNHEY, CDR2 SMNVEV (reference sequence). V dropped 4 bases and J dropped 5; count of bases not matched to a gene: 10. CDR3 size: 15 residues. CDR3 coding DNA: TGTGCCAGCAGTTCCCTGGACAGGCTGGCAACTGAAGCTTTCTTT. Protein sequence: CASSSLDRLATEAFF.

The chain has TRBV6-1 and TRBJ1-1; TRBD1 matches 10 bases. The CDR3 sequence is 16 residues long. With 4 bases clipped from V and 4 bases from J, the junction kept 9 bases outside the gene matches. The germline CDR1 and CDR2 sequences are MNHNS and SASEGT. CDR3 in DNA: TGTGCCAGCAGTGGGACGGGACAGGGGCCTAGCACTGAAGCTTTCTTT. As protein: CASSGTGQGPSTEAFF.

The chain uses TRBV10-3 and TRBJ1-3, with D possibly TRBD1 on 6 matching bases. CDR1 is ENHRY, CDR2 SYGVKD, per germline. This CDR3 has 14 amino acids. The V end lost 6 bases, the J end lost 4 bases, and 13 bases lay between the germline ends. The CDR3 reads CAISPQGSGNTIYF. DNA for the CDR3: TGTGCCATCAGCCCACAGGGTTCAGGAAACACCATATATTTT.

V is TRBV4-1 and J is TRBJ2-7; 10 nucleotides line up with TRBD2. V trimming: 0 bases; J trimming: 6 bases; junction bases outside the gene matches: 5. Germline V gives CDR1 MGHRA, CDR2 YSYEKL. The CDR3 consists of 15 residues. The CDR3 coding sequence is TGCGCCAGCAGCCAAGAAGCGGGGGGGCCGGTCGAGCAGTACTTC. It codes for CASSQEAGGPVEQYF.

The chain links TRBV7-8 to TRBJ1-2, with 8 bases identical to TRBD1. The CDR3 is made up of 12 amino acids. With 8 bases clipped from V and 2 bases from J, the junction kept 1 base outside the gene matches. Germline assignment: CDR1 SGHVS and CDR2 FQNEAQ. The CDR3 spells CASGQGNYGYTF. The CDR3 region has the DNA TGTGCCAGCGGACAGGGAAACTATGGCTACACCTTC.

The chain recombines TRBV4-1 with TRBJ2-1, with 10 bases that match TRBD2. Germline V gene data show CDR1 as MGHRA and CDR2 as YSYEKL. There are 15 residues in the CDR3. Germline trimming cut 4 bases from V and 6 bases from J; bases unmatched to any gene: 6. The CDR3 protein is CASSPTSGWGNEQFF. The CDR3 region has the DNA TGCGCCAGCAGCCCGACTAGCGGGTGGGGCAATGAGCAGTTCTTC.

The chain is built from TRBV2 and TRBJ2-2; D is unresolved. The V end lost 6 bases, the J end lost 6 bases, and 8 bases lay between the germline ends. Germline V CDR1 and CDR2: SNHLY, FYNNEI. The CDR3 runs to 12 residues. CDR3 sequence: CASSSNAGELFF. CDR3 coding DNA: TGTGCCAGCAGCAGTAACGCCGGGGAGCTGTTTTTT.